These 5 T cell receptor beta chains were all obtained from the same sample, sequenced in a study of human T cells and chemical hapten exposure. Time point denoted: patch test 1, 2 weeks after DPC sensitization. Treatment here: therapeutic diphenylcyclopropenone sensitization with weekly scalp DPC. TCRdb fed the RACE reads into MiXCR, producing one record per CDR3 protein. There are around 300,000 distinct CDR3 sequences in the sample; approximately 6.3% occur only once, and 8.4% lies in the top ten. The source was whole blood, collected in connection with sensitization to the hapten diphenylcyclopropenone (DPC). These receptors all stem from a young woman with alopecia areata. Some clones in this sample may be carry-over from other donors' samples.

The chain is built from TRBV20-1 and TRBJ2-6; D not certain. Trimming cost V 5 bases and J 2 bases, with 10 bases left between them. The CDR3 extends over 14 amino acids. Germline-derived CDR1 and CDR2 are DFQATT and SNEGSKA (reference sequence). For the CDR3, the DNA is TGCAGTGCTCCGCCGGTACCTGGGGCCAACGTCCTGACTTTC. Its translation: CSAPPVPGANVLTF.

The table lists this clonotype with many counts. For the CDR3, the DNA is TGTGCCAGCAGTTACTCGAAGAGGTTCCCCCAAAGCACAGATACGCAGTATTTT. Translated: CASSYSKRFPQSTDTQYF. V gene TRBV6-5 combines with J gene TRBJ2-3; D is undetermined. V was cut by 0 bases and J by 0 bases, with 16 bases left in between. The CDR3 length is 18 residues. From germline, CDR1 is MNHEY and CDR2 SVGAGI.

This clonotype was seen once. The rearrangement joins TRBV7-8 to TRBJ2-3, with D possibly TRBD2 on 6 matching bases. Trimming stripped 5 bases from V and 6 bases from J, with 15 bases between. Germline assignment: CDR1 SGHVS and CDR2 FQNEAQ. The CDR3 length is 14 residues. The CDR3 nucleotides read TGTGCCAGCAGCCCGGCGGGGCCCGGGGATACGCAGTATTTT. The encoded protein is CASSPAGPGDTQYF. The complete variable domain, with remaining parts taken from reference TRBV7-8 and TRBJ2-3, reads GAGVSQSPRYKVAKRGQDVALRCDPISGHVSLFWYQQALGQGPEFLTYFQNEAQLDKSGLPSDRFFAERPEGSVSTLKIQRTQQEDSAVYLCASSPAGPGDTQYFGPGTRLTVL.

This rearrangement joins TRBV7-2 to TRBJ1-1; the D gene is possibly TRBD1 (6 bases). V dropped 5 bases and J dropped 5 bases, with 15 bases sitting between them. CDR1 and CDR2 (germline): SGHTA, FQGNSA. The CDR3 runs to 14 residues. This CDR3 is CASSPRQETTEAFF. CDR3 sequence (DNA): TGTGCCAGCAGCCCTAGACAGGAAACAACTGAAGCTTTCTTT.

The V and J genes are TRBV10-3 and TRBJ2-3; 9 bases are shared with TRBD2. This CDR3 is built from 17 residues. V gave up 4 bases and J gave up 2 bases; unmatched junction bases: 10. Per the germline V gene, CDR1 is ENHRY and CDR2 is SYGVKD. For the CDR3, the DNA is TGTGCCATCAGTGCCCGGGAGCGGGGGGCCCTCACAGATACGCAGTATTTT. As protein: CAISARERGALTDTQYF.